A selection of T cell receptor beta chains follows, all from one sample in a study of blood T cell repertoires in COVID-19. Using immunoSEQ multiplex PCR, the repertoire was profiled, and TCRdb retains in-frame clones only, with some absent. The sample includes roughly 520,000 clones, roughly 88% of them seen just once. Sequenced: PBMCs or T cells enriched from blood (not recorded which). The receptor set was obtained from a woman aged 40 to 50 who had recovered from COVID-19. The CDR3 runs from the conserved cysteine through the conserved F or W. The order of the fields is clone size, D gene, V gene, J gene, CDR3 length, CDR3 protein, CDR3 DNA. The D gene is left open where the match is weak. A clone size is listed for some rows: how often the clone was seen (once, few, many), or a class if it is expanded.

.	TRBD1	TRBV27	TRBJ1-2	15	CASSLSGTGYYGYTF	TGTGCCAGCAGTTTAAGCGGGACAGGGTACTATGGCTACACCTTC
.	TRBD1	TRBV6-5	TRBJ1-2	15	CASSTSGTGTNGYTF	TGTGCCAGCAGTACGTCCGGGACAGGGACTAATGGCTACACCTTC
.	.	TRBV3-1/TRBV3-2	TRBJ2-3	16	CASSQDFERSTDTQYF	TGTGCCAGCAGCCAAGATTTCGAACGGAGCACAGATACGCAGTATTTT
.	.	TRBV6-2/TRBV6-3	TRBJ2-2	13	CASSRGTTGELFF	TGTGCCAGCAGTCGCGGGACGACCGGGGAGCTGTTTTTT
.	TRBD1	TRBV5-6	TRBJ1-2	13	CASSLGGLNGYTF	TGTGCCAGCAGCTTAGGGGGCTTAAATGGCTACACCTTC
.	.	TRBV14	TRBJ2-2	18	CASSQDTLPSADTGELFF	TGTGCCAGCAGCCAAGATACGCTCCCGTCCGCGGACACCGGGGAGCTGTTTTTT
.	.	TRBV9	TRBJ2-7	14	CASSVRDSTYEQYF	TGTGCCAGCAGCGTCCGGGACTCCACCTACGAGCAGTACTTC
.	TRBD1	TRBV13	TRBJ1-2	14	CASNFGDRADGYTF	TGTGCCAGCAACTTCGGGGACAGGGCTGATGGCTACACCTTC
.	.	TRBV4-3	TRBJ2-2	18	CASSQDLSLHANTGELFF	TGCGCCAGCAGCCAAGATCTATCACTCCATGCGAACACCGGGGAGCTGTTTTTT
.	TRBD1	TRBV25-1	TRBJ2-5	15	CASSGPRTGQETQYF	TGTGCCAGCAGTGGACCCCGGACAGGCCAAGAGACCCAGTACTTC
.	TRBD2	TRBV5-1	TRBJ2-3	16	CASSPTGLAGADTQYF	TGCGCCAGCAGCCCTACCGGACTAGCGGGGGCAGATACGCAGTATTTT
.	TRBD2	TRBV2	TRBJ2-3	16	CASRLVGSGSSDTQYF	TGTGCCAGCAGACTCGTCGGTAGCGGGAGTTCAGATACGCAGTATTTT
.	TRBD1	TRBV7-2	TRBJ1-5	14	CASSATGGGQPQHF	TGTGCCAGCAGCGCGACAGGGGGCGGACAGCCCCAGCATTTT
.	TRBD2	TRBV5-4	TRBJ2-7	16	CASSPSRTSGTEEQYF	TGTGCCAGCAGCCCAAGCCGGACTAGCGGGACTGAAGAGCAGTACTTC
.	TRBD1	TRBV6-5	TRBJ1-2	15	CASRDRQGPNYGYTF	TGTGCCAGCAGGGATCGACAGGGCCCTAACTATGGCTACACCTTC
.	.	TRBV9	TRBJ2-3	16	CASSVDLPTSTDTQYF	TGTGCCAGCAGCGTAGATCTCCCGACTAGCACAGATACGCAGTATTTT
.	.	TRBV18	TRBJ2-7	15	CASSPPSGATAEQYF	TGTGCCAGCTCACCACCTAGTGGGGCTACGGCCGAGCAGTACTTC
.	.	TRBV3-1/TRBV3-2	TRBJ2-4	16	CASSHGTGDFKNIQYF	TGTGCCAGCAGCCATGGCACAGGAGATTTCAAAAACATTCAGTACTTC
once	.	TRBV9	TRBJ2-1	17	CASSPRRADSSYNEQFF	TGTGCCAGCAGCCCACGACGCGCGGACAGCTCCTACAATGAGCAGTTCTTC
.	.	TRBV4-3	TRBJ1-1	14	CASSQGSVDTEAFF	TGCGCCAGCAGCCAAGGGTCGGTCGACACTGAAGCTTTCTTT
.	.	TRBV19	TRBJ2-5	16	CASSIRQINGKETQYF	TGTGCCAGTAGTATCAGACAAATAAACGGCAAAGAGACCCAGTACTTC
few	TRBD2	TRBV19	TRBJ2-7	16	CASSRYGTSGTYEQYF	TGTGCCAGTAGTAGGTACGGGACTAGCGGCACCTACGAGCAGTACTTC
.	.	TRBV28	TRBJ1-2	14	CASSSGQLNYGYTF	TGTGCCAGCAGTTCCGGACAGTTAAACTATGGCTACACCTTC
once	.	TRBV30	TRBJ2-7	15	CAWSVQGGSPNEQYF	TGTGCCTGGAGTGTACAGGGCGGGAGCCCCAACGAGCAGTACTTC
.	.	TRBV15	TRBJ2-3	15	CATSRDMAGSDTQYF	TGTGCCACCAGCAGAGATATGGCGGGTTCAGATACGCAGTATTTT
.	.	TRBV7-7	TRBJ1-4	15	CASSRTDGSNEKLFF	TGTGCTAGCAGCCGAACCGACGGGAGTAATGAAAAACTGTTTTTT
.	.	TRBV28	TRBJ1-1	13	CASSLGQNTEAFF	TGTGCCAGCAGCCTGGGGCAGAACACTGAAGCTTTCTTT
.	.	TRBV9	TRBJ2-3	12	CASSPITDTQYF	TGTGCCAGCAGCCCTATCACAGATACGCAGTATTTT
.	TRBD2	TRBV29-1	TRBJ2-3	14	CSAEGLGNTDTQYF	TGCAGCGCCGAAGGACTAGGTAACACAGATACGCAGTATTTT
.	TRBD1	TRBV19	TRBJ1-3	16	CASSIGTEPSGNTIYF	TGTGCCAGTAGTATCGGGACAGAACCCTCGGGAAACACCATATATTTT
.	.	TRBV7-8	TRBJ2-1	14	CASSHKRGSDEQFF	TGTGCCAGCAGCCACAAGAGGGGGAGCGATGAGCAGTTCTTC
.	.	TRBV30	TRBJ1-3	16	CAWSAGQRASGNTIYF	TGTGCCTGGAGCGCCGGACAGCGAGCCTCTGGAAACACCATATATTTT
.	TRBD2	TRBV5-1	TRBJ2-7	18	CASSLLALAGGLSYEQYF	TGCGCCAGCAGCTTGTTGGCTCTAGCGGGAGGGCTTTCCTACGAGCAGTACTTC
few	TRBD1	TRBV2	TRBJ1-5	15	CASSTGQESNQPQHF	TGTGCCAGCAGCACCGGACAGGAGAGCAATCAGCCCCAGCATTTT
.	.	TRBV5-4	TRBJ1-2	17	CASSLRAGGSGGYGYTF	TGTGCCAGCAGCTTGAGGGCAGGAGGGTCGGGCGGCTATGGCTACACCTTC
once	.	TRBV5-1	TRBJ2-3	14	CASSLDEQTATQYF	TGCGCCAGCAGCCTCGACGAGCAGACTGCTACGCAGTATTTT
few	TRBD2	TRBV7-9	TRBJ2-7	13	CASSPVGTSGSHF	TGTGCCAGCAGCCCGGTGGGGACTAGCGGGAGCCACTTC
.	TRBD1	TRBV13	TRBJ1-1	15	CASSTDRDPNTEAFF	TGTGCCAGCAGCACCGACAGGGACCCGAACACTGAAGCTTTCTTT
few	.	TRBV19	TRBJ1-3	17	CASSIGGQPGSGNTIYF	TGTGCCAGTAGTATTGGGGGACAACCCGGCTCTGGAAACACCATATATTTT
.	.	TRBV7-9	TRBJ1-4	13	CASREPGYEKLFF	TGTGCCAGCAGGGAACCAGGGTATGAAAAACTGTTTTTT
few	TRBD1	TRBV20-1	TRBJ1-5	14	CSASWGTGNQPQHF	TGCAGTGCTAGTTGGGGGACAGGGAATCAGCCCCAGCATTTT